Given below is one T cell receptor (beta chain) in context. Antigen specificity is unknown. This record comes from a study of OX40 agonist ivuxolimab in advanced cancers. Per the germline V gene, CDR1 is SGHNT and CDR2 is YYREEE (reference sequence). V was cut by 1 base and J by 4 bases, with 17 bases left in between. This CDR3 comprises 16 residues. Study conclusions and caveats: At 0.1 to 3.0 mg/kg, clonal expansion of CD4+ and CD8+ blood T cells had occurred by week 6. Low levels of normalized T-cell clonal expansion also appeared in some nonresponders.

Repertoires were generated with immunoSEQ multiplex PCR, while TCRdb's copy carries only in-frame clones and drops some. The sample lists 60,000 to 85,000 clones, 83% occurring once. The clonotype comes from an adult with an advanced solid tumor such as melanoma, head and neck, liver or kidney cancer. The J gene is TRBJ1-1, the V gene TRBV5-4; a possible D gene is TRBD1 (5 bases). Material: CD4+ or CD8+ T cells sorted from blood, obtained in a trial of the OX40 agonist ivuxolimab. In DNA form, the CDR3 reads TGTGCCAGCAGCTTGTATGGAGGGGTTGAGGGCACTGAAGCTTTCTTT. Translation gives CASSLYGGVEGTEAFF.